This is a list of T cell receptor beta chains from one sample in a study of shared clonotypes between healthy human individuals. The data were produced by immunoSEQ multiplex PCR, yet TCRdb's version contains in-frame clones alone and is incomplete. The table records roughly 700,000 clones, 74% of them present only once. The sequenced sample was memory CD4+ T cells sorted from blood. The source is a woman between 25 and 40 years old in good health. Each CDR3 is given with its conserved first and last residue. Each record gives: V gene, J gene, D gene, clone size, CDR3 protein, CDR3 DNA. D genes are given only for firm matches. Some rows have no size entry. The others give once, few or many, or a class for an expanded clone.

V gene: TRBV5-1
J gene: TRBJ1-1
D gene: -
clone size: -
CDR3 protein: CASSSGVKVGTEAFF
CDR3 DNA: TGCGCCAGCAGCTCTGGGGTCAAGGTAGGCACTGAAGCTTTCTTT

V gene: TRBV28
J gene: TRBJ2-1
D gene: TRBD2
clone size: -
CDR3 protein: CASSFPGLAGVNEQFF
CDR3 DNA: TGTGCCAGCAGTTTTCCGGGACTAGCGGGAGTCAATGAGCAGTTCTTC

V gene: TRBV4-1
J gene: TRBJ2-1
D gene: -
clone size: few
CDR3 protein: CASSQEGLVQDSYNEQFF
CDR3 DNA: TGCGCCAGCAGCCAAGAGGGTCTGGTACAGGACTCCTACAATGAGCAGTTCTTC

V gene: TRBV9
J gene: TRBJ2-1
D gene: TRBD2
clone size: -
CDR3 protein: CASSVVQGLAVNEQFF
CDR3 DNA: TGTGCCAGCAGCGTAGTGCAGGGACTAGCGGTAAATGAGCAGTTCTTC

V gene: TRBV14
J gene: TRBJ2-5
D gene: -
clone size: -
CDR3 protein: CASSQRPFAASGETQYF
CDR3 DNA: TGTGCCAGCAGCCAACGCCCCTTTGCGGCCTCGGGAGAGACCCAGTACTTC

V gene: TRBV5-6
J gene: TRBJ1-3
D gene: TRBD1
clone size: -
CDR3 protein: CASSLGDRVHGNTIYF
CDR3 DNA: TGTGCCAGCAGCTTGGGGGACAGGGTTCACGGAAACACCATATATTTT

V gene: TRBV6-1
J gene: TRBJ1-2
D gene: -
clone size: -
CDR3 protein: CASEIGNFDGYTF
CDR3 DNA: TGTGCCAGCGAGATCGGAAATTTTGATGGCTACACCTTC

V gene: TRBV19
J gene: TRBJ1-2
D gene: -
clone size: -
CDR3 protein: CASSIGGRIGYTF
CDR3 DNA: TGTGCCAGTAGTATCGGGGGGCGAATCGGCTACACCTTC

V gene: TRBV5-1
J gene: TRBJ1-2
D gene: TRBD1
clone size: -
CDR3 protein: CASRTTGDYGYTF
CDR3 DNA: TGCGCCAGCAGGACAACAGGGGACTATGGCTACACCTTC

V gene: TRBV29-1
J gene: TRBJ2-3
D gene: -
clone size: -
CDR3 protein: CSVEDRVNTQYF
CDR3 DNA: TGCAGCGTTGAAGATCGGGTAAATACGCAGTATTTT

V gene: TRBV28
J gene: TRBJ2-7
D gene: -
clone size: -
CDR3 protein: CASSLRGQTYEQYF
CDR3 DNA: TGTGCCAGCAGTTTAAGAGGGCAGACCTACGAGCAGTACTTC

V gene: TRBV23-1
J gene: TRBJ2-7
D gene: -
clone size: -
CDR3 protein: CASRPPSGASSYEQYF
CDR3 DNA: TGCGCCAGCAGGCCCCCATCAGGGGCTAGCTCCTACGAGCAGTACTTC

V gene: TRBV7-8
J gene: TRBJ2-1
D gene: TRBD2
clone size: -
CDR3 protein: CASSPGTSGMGSYNEQFF
CDR3 DNA: TGTGCCAGCAGCCCCGGGACTAGCGGGATGGGGTCCTACAATGAGCAGTTCTTC

V gene: TRBV12-5
J gene: TRBJ2-1
D gene: -
clone size: few
CDR3 protein: CASGFGVDEQFF
CDR3 DNA: TGTGCTAGTGGTTTTGGCGTCGATGAGCAGTTCTTC

V gene: TRBV28
J gene: TRBJ2-1
D gene: -
clone size: -
CDR3 protein: CASTRPARREQFF
CDR3 DNA: TGTGCCAGCACCCGACCAGCGCGGCGTGAGCAGTTCTTC

V gene: TRBV18
J gene: TRBJ1-1
D gene: -
clone size: -
CDR3 protein: CASSPPGPNTEAFF
CDR3 DNA: TGTGCCAGCTCACCACCGGGGCCGAACACTGAAGCTTTCTTT

V gene: TRBV27
J gene: TRBJ1-1
D gene: -
clone size: -
CDR3 protein: CASRSGTWGNTEAFF
CDR3 DNA: TGTGCCAGCAGGTCGGGTACATGGGGGAACACTGAAGCTTTCTTT